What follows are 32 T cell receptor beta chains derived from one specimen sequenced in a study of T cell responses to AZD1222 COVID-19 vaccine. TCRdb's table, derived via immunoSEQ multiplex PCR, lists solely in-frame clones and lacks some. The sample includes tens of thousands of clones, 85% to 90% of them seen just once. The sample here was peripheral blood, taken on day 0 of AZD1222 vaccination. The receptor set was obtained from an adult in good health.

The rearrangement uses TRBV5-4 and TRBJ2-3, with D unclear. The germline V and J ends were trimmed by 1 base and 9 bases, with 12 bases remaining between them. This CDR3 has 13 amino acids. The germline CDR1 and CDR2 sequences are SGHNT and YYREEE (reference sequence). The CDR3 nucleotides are TGTGCCAGCAGCTTGCCTGATGGGAAGACGCAGTATTTT. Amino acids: CASSLPDGKTQYF.

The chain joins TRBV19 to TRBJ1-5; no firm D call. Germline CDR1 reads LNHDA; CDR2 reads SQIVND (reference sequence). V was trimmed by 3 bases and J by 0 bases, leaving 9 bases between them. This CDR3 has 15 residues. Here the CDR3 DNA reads TGTGCCAGTAGTATTGTTCAGTATAGCAATCAGCCCCAGCATTTT. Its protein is CASSIVQYSNQPQHF.

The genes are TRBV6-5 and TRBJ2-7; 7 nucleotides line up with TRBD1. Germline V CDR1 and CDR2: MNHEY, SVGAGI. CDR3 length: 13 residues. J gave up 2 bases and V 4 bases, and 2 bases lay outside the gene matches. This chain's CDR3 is CASSFGQAYEQYF. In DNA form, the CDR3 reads TGTGCCAGCAGTTTTGGACAGGCCTACGAGCAGTACTTC.

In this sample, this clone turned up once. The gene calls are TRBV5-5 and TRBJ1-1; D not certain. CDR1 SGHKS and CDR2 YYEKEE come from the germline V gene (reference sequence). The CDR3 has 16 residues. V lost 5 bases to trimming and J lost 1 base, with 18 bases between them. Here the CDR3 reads CASSLSPSTANTEAFF. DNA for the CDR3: TGTGCCAGCAGTCTTTCCCCTAGCACAGCGAACACTGAAGCTTTCTTT.

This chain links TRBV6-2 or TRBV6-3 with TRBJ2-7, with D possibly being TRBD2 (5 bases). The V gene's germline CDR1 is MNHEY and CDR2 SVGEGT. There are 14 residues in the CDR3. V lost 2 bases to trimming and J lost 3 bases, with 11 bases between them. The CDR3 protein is CASSYRPGDYEQYF. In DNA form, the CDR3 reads TGTGCCAGCAGTTACCGACCCGGGGACTACGAGCAGTACTTC.

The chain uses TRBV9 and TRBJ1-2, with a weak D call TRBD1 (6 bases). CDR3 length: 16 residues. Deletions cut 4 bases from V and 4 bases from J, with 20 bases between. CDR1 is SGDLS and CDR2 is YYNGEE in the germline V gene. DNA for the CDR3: TGTGCCAGCAGCCCCCGGGACAAGCTCAAACTCTATGGCTACACCTTC. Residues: CASSPRDKLKLYGYTF.

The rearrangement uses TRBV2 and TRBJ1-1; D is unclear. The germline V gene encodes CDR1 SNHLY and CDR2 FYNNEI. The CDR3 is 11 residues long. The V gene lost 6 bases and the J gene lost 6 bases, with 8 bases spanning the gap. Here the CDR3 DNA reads TGTGCCAGCAGGGTTAGGGCTGAAGCTTTCTTT. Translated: CASRVRAEAFF.

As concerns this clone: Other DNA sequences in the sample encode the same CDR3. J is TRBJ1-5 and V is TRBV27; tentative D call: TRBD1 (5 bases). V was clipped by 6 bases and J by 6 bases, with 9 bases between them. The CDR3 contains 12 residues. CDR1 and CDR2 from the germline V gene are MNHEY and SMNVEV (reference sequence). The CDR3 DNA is TGTGCCAGCAGGGGGGTTGGTCAGCCCCAGCATTTT. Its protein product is CASRGVGQPQHF.

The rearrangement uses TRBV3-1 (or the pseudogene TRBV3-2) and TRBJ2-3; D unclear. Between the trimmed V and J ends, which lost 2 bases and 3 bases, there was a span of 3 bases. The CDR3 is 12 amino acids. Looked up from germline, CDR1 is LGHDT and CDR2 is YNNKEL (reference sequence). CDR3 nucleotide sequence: TGTGCCAGCAGCCAAACTACAGATACGCAGTATTTT. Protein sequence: CASSQTTDTQYF.

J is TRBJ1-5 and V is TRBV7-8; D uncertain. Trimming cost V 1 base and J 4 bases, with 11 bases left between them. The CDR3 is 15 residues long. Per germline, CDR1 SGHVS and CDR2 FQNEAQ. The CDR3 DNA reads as TGTGCCAGCAGCTTAGGGTTGGGGAAGAATCAGCCCCAGCATTTT. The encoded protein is CASSLGLGKNQPQHF.

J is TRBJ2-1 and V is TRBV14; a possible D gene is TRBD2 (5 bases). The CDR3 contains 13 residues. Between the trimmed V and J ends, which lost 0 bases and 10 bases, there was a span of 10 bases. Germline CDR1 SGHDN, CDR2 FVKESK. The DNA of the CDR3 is TGTGCCAGCAGCCAAGACGGGGTGCGCGAGCAGTTCTTC. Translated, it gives CASSQDGVREQFF.

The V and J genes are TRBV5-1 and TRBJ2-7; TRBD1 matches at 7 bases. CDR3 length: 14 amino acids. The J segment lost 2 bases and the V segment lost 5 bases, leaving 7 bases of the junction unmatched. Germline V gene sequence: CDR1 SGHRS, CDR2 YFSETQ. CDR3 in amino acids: CASSTGTAPYEQYF. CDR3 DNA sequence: TGCGCCAGCAGTACCGGGACAGCTCCCTACGAGCAGTACTTC.

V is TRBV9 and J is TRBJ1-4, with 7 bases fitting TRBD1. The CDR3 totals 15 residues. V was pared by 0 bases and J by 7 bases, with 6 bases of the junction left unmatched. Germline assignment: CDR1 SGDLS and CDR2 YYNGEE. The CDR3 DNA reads TGTGCCAGCAGCGTAGTAGAGGGGGCGGGTGAAAAACTGTTTTTT. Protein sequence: CASSVVEGAGEKLFF.

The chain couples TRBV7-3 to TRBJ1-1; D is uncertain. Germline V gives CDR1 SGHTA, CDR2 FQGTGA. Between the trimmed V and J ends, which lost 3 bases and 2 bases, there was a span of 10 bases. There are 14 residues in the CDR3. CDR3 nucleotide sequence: TGTGCCAGCAGCTTTGCAGGCCAAAACACTGAAGCTTTCTTT. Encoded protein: CASSFAGQNTEAFF.

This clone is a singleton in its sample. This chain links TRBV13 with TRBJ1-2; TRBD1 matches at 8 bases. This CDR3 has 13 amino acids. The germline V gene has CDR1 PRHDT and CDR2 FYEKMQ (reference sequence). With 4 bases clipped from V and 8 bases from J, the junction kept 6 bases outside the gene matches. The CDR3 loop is CASSSIGQGGYTF. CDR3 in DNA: TGTGCCAGCAGCTCAATCGGACAGGGCGGCTACACCTTC.

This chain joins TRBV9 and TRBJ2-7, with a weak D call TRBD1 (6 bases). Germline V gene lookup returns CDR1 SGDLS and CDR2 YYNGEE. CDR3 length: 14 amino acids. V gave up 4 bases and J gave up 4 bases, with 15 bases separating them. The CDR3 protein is CASSPRPGTYEQYF. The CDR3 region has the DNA TGTGCCAGCAGCCCCCGACCGGGGACATACGAGCAGTACTTC.

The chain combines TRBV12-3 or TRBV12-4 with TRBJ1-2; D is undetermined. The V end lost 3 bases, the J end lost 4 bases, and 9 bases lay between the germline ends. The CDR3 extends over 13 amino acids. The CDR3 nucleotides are TGTGCCAGCAGTTTGGGTGCCCGCTATGGCTACACCTTC. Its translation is CASSLGARYGYTF.

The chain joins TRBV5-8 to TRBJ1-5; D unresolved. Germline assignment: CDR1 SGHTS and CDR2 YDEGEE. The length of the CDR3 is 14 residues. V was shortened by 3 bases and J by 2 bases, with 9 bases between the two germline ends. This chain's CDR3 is CASSSRVGNQPQHF. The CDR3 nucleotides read TGTGCCAGCAGCTCGAGGGTTGGCAATCAGCCCCAGCATTTT. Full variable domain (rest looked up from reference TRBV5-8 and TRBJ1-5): EAGVTQSPTHLIKTRGQQATLRCSPISGHTSVYWYQQALGLGLQFLLWYDEGEERNRGNFPPRFSGRQFPNYSSELNVNALELEDSALYLCASSSRVGNQPQHFGDGTRLSIL.

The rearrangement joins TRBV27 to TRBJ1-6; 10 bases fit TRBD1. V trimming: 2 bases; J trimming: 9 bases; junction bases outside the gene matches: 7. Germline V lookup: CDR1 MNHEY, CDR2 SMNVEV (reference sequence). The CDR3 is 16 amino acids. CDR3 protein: CASSLTYGTGVSPLHF. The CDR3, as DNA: TGTGCCAGCAGTTTAACCTACGGGACAGGGGTTTCACCCCTCCACTTT.

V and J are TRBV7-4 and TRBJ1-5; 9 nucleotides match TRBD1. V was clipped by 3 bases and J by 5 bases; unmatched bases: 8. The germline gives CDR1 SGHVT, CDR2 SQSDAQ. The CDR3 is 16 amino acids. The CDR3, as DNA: TGTGCCAGCAGCTTGATGCGGGACAGGGTGGATCAGCCCCAGCATTTT. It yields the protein CASSLMRDRVDQPQHF. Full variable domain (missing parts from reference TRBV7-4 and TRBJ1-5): GAGVSQSPRYKVAKRGRDVALRCDSISGHVTLYWYRQTLGQGSEVLTYSQSDAQRDKSGRPSGRFSAERPERSVSTLKIQRTEQGDSAVYLCASSLMRDRVDQPQHFGDGTRLSIL.

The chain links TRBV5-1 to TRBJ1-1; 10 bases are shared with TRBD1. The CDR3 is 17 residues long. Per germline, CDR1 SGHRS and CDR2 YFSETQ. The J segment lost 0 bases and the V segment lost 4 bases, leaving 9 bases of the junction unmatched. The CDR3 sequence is CASSRRAGTGVNTEAFF. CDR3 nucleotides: TGCGCCAGCAGCCGGCGAGCGGGGACAGGGGTGAACACTGAAGCTTTCTTT.

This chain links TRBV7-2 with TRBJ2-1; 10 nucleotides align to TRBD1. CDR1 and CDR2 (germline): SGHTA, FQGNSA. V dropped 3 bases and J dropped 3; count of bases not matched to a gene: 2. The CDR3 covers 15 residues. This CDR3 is CASSLDRGFYNEQFF. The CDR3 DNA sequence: TGTGCCAGCAGCTTGGACAGGGGGTTCTACAATGAGCAGTTCTTC.

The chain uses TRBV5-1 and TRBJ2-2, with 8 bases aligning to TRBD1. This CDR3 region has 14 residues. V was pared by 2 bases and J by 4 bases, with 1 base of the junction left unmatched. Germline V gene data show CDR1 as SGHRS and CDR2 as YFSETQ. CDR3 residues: CASSLGQGTGELFF. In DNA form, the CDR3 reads TGCGCCAGCAGCTTAGGACAGGGCACCGGGGAGCTGTTTTTT.

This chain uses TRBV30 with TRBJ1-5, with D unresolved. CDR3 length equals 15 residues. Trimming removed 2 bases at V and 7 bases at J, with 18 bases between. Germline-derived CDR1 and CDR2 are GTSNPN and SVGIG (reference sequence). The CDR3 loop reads CAWSSGNRFGQPQHF. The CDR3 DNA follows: TGTGCCTGGAGTTCTGGAAACCGGTTCGGGCAGCCCCAGCATTTT.

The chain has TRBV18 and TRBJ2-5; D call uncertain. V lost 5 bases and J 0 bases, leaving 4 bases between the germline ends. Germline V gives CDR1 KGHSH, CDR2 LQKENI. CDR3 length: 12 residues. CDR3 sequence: CASSADQETQYF. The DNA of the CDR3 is TGTGCCAGCTCAGCGGACCAAGAGACCCAGTACTTC. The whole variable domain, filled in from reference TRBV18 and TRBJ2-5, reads NAGVMQNPRHLVRRRGQEARLRCSPMKGHSHVYWYRQLPEEGLKFMVYLQKENIIDESGMPKERFSAEFPKEGPSILRIQQVVRGDSAAYFCASSADQETQYFGPGTRLLVL.

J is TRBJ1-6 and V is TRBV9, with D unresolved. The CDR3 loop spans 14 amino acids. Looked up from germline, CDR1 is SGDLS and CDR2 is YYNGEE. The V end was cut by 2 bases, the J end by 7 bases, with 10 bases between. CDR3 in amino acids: CASSVQTNNSPLHF. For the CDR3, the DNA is TGTGCCAGCAGCGTCCAGACAAACAATTCACCCCTCCACTTT.

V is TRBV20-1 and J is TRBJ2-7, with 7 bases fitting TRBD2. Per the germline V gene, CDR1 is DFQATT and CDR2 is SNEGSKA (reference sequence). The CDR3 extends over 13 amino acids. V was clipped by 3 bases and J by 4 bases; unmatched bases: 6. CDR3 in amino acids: CSASPGGEYEQYF. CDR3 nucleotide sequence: TGCAGTGCTAGTCCTGGGGGGGAGTACGAGCAGTACTTC.

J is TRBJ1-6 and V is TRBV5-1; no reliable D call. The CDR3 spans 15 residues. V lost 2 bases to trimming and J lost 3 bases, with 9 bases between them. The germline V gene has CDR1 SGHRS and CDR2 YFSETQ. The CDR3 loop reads CASSFSESYNSPLHF. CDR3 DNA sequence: TGCGCCAGCAGCTTCTCAGAAAGCTATAATTCACCCCTCCACTTT.

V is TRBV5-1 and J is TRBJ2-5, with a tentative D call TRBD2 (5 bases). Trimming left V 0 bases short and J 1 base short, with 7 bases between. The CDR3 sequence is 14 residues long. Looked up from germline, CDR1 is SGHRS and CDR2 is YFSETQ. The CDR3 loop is CASSLDAGQETQYF. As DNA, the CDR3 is TGCGCCAGCAGCTTGGACGCGGGCCAAGAGACCCAGTACTTC.

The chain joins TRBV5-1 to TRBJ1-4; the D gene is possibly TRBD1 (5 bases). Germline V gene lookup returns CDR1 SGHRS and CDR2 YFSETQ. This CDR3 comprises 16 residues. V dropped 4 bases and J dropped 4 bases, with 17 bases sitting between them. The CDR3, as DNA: TGCGCCAGCAGCCCTGGCCGAGGACAATATAATGAAAAACTGTTTTTT. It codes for CASSPGRGQYNEKLFF.

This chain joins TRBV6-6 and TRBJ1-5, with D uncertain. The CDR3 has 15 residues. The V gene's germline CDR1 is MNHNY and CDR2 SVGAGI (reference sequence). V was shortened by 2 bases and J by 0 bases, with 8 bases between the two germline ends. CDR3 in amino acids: CASSYDGNSNQPQHF. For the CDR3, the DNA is TGTGCCAGCAGTTACGACGGAAATAGCAATCAGCCCCAGCATTTT.

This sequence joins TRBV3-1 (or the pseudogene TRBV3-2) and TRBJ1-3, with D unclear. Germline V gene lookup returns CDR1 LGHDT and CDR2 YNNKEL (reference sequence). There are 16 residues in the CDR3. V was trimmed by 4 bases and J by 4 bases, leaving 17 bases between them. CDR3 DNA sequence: TGTGCCAGCAGCCGTCGTTATCGCACGCGGGGAAACACCATATATTTT. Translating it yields CASSRRYRTRGNTIYF.